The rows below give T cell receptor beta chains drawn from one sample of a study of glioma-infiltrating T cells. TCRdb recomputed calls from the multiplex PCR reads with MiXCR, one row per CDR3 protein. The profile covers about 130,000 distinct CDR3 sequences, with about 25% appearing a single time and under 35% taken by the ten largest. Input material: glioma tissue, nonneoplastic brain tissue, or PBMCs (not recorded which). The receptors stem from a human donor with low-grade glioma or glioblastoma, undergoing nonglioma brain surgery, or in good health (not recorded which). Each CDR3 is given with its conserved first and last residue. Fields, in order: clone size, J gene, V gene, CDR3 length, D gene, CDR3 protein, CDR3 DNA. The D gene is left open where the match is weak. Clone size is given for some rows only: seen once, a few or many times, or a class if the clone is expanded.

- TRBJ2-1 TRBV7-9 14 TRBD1 CASSPTDRGNEQFF TGTGCCAGCAGCCCAACCGACAGGGGCAATGAGCAGTTCTTC
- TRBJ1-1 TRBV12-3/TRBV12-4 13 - CASSRDKHTEAFF TGTGCCAGCAGCCGGGACAAACACACTGAAGCTTTCTTT
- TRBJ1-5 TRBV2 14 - CASSDRPSNQPQHF TGTGCCAGCAGTGATCGGCCCAGCAATCAGCCCCAGCATTTT
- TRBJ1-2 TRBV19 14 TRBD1 CASIPGTGVWGYTF TGTGCCAGTATTCCCGGGACAGGGGTATGGGGCTACACCTTC
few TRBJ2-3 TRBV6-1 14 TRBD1 CATLQGANTDTQYF TGTGCCACCTTACAGGGGGCGAACACAGATACGCAGTATTTT
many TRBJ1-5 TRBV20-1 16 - CSARDVGQGGNQPQHF TGCAGTGCTAGAGATGTTGGGCAGGGAGGCAATCAGCCCCAGCATTTT
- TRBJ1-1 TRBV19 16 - CASSINTGSRNTEAFF TGTGCCAGTAGTATAAACACAGGGTCGAGGAACACTGAAGCTTTCTTT
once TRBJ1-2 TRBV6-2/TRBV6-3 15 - CASSFTGALVYGYNF TGTGCCAGCAGTTTTACGGGGGCGTTGGTCTATGGCTACAACTTC
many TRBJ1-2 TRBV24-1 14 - CATSDSSRAYGYTF TGTGCCACCAGTGATTCCAGCAGGGCCTATGGCTACACCTTC
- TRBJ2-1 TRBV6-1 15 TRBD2 CASRVAGLSYNEQFF TGTGCCAGCAGAGTAGCGGGGCTCTCCTACAATGAGCAGTTCTTC
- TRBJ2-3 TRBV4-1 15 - CASSRAWGGTDTQYF TGTGCCAGCAGCCGTGCGTGGGGGGGCACAGATACGCAGTATTTT
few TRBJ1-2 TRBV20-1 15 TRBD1 CSARDPRQGIHGYTF TGCAGTGCTAGAGATCCGCGACAGGGGATACATGGCTACACCTTC
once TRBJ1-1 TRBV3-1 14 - CASSRIQGRTEAFF TGTGCCAGCAGCCGGATCCAGGGGCGCACTGAAGCTTTCTTT
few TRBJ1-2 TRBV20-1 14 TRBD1 CSARRPGQGDGYTF TGCAGTGCTAGAAGACCGGGACAGGGCGATGGCTACACCTTC
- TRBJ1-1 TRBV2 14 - CASRETQGNNEAFF TGTGCCAGCAGGGAAACCCAGGGGAACAATGAAGCTTTCTTT
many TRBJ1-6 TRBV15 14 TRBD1 CATSSGTGRSPLHF TGTGCCACCAGCTCCGGGACAGGGCGTTCACCCCTCCACTTT
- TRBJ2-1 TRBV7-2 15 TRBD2 CDSSTPASGGNEQFF TGTGACAGCAGCACCCCCGCCAGCGGGGGTAATGAGCAGTTCTTC
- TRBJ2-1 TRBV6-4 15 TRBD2 CASTAGLASYNEQFF TGTGCCAGCACCGCGGGACTAGCGTCCTACAATGAGCAGTTCTTC
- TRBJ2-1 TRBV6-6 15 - CASSYYLVSYNEQFF TGTGCCAGCAGTTACTACTTAGTCTCCTACAATGAGCAGTTCTTC
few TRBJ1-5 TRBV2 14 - CASSVGRGNQPQHF TGTGCCAGCAGTGTAGGGAGGGGCAATCAGCCCCAGCATTTT
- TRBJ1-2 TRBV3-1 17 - CASSQDWGTSANYGYTF TGTGCCAGCAGCCAAGATTGGGGGACCTCAGCTAACTATGGCTACACCTTC
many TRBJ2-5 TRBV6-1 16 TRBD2 CASTYPGLPRGETQYF TGTGCCAGCACCTACCCGGGACTACCGCGTGGAGAGACCCAGTACTTC
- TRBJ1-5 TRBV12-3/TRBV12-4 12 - CASRTGSQPQHF TGTGCCAGCAGGACAGGTTCTCAGCCCCAGCATTTT
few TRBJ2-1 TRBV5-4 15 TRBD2 CASSLSGGSYNEQFF TGTGCCAGCAGCTTGAGCGGGGGGTCCTACAATGAGCAGTTCTTC
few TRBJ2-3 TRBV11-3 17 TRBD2 CASSFFSGGSSTDTQYF TGTGCCAGCAGCTTTTTTAGCGGGGGATCTTCGACAGATACGCAGTATTTT
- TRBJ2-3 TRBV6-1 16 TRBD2 CASSGLAGGLTDTQYF TGTGCCAGCAGTGGCCTAGCGGGGGGGCTGACAGATACGCAGTATTTT
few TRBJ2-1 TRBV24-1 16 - CATSDLAGGRGDEQFF TGTGCCACCAGTGATTTGGCCGGGGGAAGAGGCGATGAGCAGTTCTTC
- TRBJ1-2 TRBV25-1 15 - CASSKLGTSSYGYTF TGTGCCAGCAGTAAACTCGGGACAAGTAGCTATGGCTACACCTTC
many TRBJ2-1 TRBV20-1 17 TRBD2 CSARDLAGLSSYNEQFF TGCAGTGCTAGAGATCTAGCGGGGCTGAGCTCCTACAATGAGCAGTTCTTC
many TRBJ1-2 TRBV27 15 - CASSFKAGSNYGYTF TGTGCCAGCAGTTTTAAAGCGGGATCTAACTATGGCTACACCTTC
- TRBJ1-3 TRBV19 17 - CASSTSSGASSGNTIYF TGTGCCAGTAGTACTTCTTCTGGGGCGAGCTCTGGAAACACCATATATTTT
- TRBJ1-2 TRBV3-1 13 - CASSHKSNYGYTF TGTGCCAGCAGCCACAAGTCTAACTATGGCTACACCTTC
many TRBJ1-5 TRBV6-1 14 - CASSLRTPYQPQHF TGTGCCAGCAGTTTAAGAACACCGTATCAGCCCCAGCATTTT
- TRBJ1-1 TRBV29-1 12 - CSVFTMNTEAFF TGCAGCGTCTTCACAATGAACACTGAAGCTTTCTTT
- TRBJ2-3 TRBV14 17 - CASSPSSGRSGTDTQYF TGTGCCAGCAGCCCAAGTTCAGGGCGGTCTGGCACAGATACGCAGTATTTT
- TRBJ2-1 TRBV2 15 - CASIAGRATYNEQFF TGTGCCAGCATAGCCGGCCGAGCCACCTACAATGAGCAGTTCTTC
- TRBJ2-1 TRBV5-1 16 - CASSFLGSGSYNEQFF TGCGCCAGCAGCTTCCTTGGCAGCGGGTCATACAACGAGCAGTTCTTC
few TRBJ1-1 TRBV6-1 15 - CASSTPQGGSTEAFF TGTGCCAGCAGTACCCCACAGGGCGGGAGCACTGAAGCTTTCTTT
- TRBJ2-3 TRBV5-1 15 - CASSLEGGRADTQYF TGCGCCAGCAGCTTGGAAGGTGGGCGGGCAGATACGCAGTATTTT
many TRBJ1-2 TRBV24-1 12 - CATSDPGFGYTF TGTGCCACCAGTGATCCTGGATTCGGCTACACCTTC
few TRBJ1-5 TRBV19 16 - CASSPPYGQINQPQHF TGTGCCAGTAGTCCCCCTTATGGACAGATCAATCAGCCCCAGCATTTT
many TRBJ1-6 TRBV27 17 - CASSLGGFGNYNSPLHF TGTGCCAGCAGTTTGGGGGGATTCGGAAACTATAATTCACCCCTCCACTTT
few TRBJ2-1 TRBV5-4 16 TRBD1 CASSVGQGSSYNEQFF TGTGCCAGCAGCGTGGGACAGGGGAGCTCCTACAATGAGCAGTTCTTC
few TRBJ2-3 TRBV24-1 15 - CATSDPRSRTDTQYF TGTGCCACCAGTGACCCCCGGAGTAGGACAGATACGCAGTATTTT
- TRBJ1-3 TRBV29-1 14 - CSVETGQAGNTIYF TGCAGCGTTGAAACAGGGCAGGCTGGAAACACCATATATTTT
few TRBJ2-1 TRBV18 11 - CASFLGSEQFF TGTGCCAGCTTTCTCGGTAGTGAGCAGTTCTTC
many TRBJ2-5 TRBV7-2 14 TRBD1 CASRPGTGTETQYF TGTGCCAGCAGACCCGGGACAGGGACAGAGACCCAGTACTTC
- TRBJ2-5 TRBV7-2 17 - CASSLGPLRAGQETQYF TGTGCCAGCAGCTTAGGGCCCCTCCGGGCGGGGCAAGAGACCCAGTACTTC
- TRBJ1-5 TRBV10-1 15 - CASSERRGRNHPQHF TGCGCCAGCAGTGAGCGAAGGGGTCGCAATCATCCCCAGCATTTT
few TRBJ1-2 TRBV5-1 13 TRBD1 CASTGTGTDGYTF TGCGCCAGCACGGGGACAGGGACGGACGGCTACACCTTC
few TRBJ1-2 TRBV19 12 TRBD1 CATLGQNYGYTF TGTGCCACCCTGGGACAGAACTATGGCTACACCTTC
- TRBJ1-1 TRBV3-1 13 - CASTLKEDTEAFF TGTGCCAGCACCTTGAAGGAGGACACTGAAGCTTTCTTT
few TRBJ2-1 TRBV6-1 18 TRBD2 CASSDISRGRGSYNEQFF TGTGCCAGCAGTGATATCTCCCGAGGGAGGGGTTCCTACAATGAGCAGTTCTTC
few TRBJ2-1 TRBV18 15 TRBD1 CASSPWQGVNNEQFF TGTGCCAGCTCACCGTGGCAGGGGGTTAACAATGAGCAGTTCTTC
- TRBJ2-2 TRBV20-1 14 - CSAPRWVGVGELFF TGCAGTGCCCCCCGGTGGGTGGGCGTCGGGGAGCTGTTTTTT
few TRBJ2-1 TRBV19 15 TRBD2 CASSRGGSSYNEQFF TGTGCCAGTAGTCGGGGGGGGAGCTCCTACAATGAGCAGTTCTTC
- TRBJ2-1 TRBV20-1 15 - CSARDLTASYNEQFF TGCAGTGCTAGAGATTTGACAGCGTCCTACAATGAGCAGTTCTTC